The T cell receptor (beta chain) described here comes from a study of cytomegalovirus exposure and HLA in healthy donors. The germline gives CDR1 SGHRS, CDR2 YFSETQ. The CDR3 is 14 amino acids. V gave up 4 bases and J gave up 0 bases, with 7 bases separating them. PCR involved 60 Vbeta and 13 Jbeta primers. As processed by the authors: Unique TCR beta chains numbered about 80 million in a later analysis, with roughly 10 million shared. TCRdb's copy holds only in-frame clones and misses some; the assay was immunoSEQ multiplex PCR. V and J calls and clone size are given by that table; D and trimming were obtained from the DNA. The data show 150,000 to 200,000 clones, over 75% seen once. As concerns this clone: What it recognizes is unknown.

Study-level findings and limits: Per a later analysis, HLA-associated TCR beta chains showed more clonal expansion than other, equally common TCR beta chains. An analysis was carried out later, and it reportedly showed fewer N-insertions in an Asian-associated ancestry cluster than the approximately 610-donor mean. Reported findings show TCR beta sequences accurately forecast HLA-A and HLA-B alleles in most subjects.

Sequencing was performed on PBMCs. The chain couples TRBV5-1 to TRBJ1-4, with D unresolved. The TCR was taken from a young man in good health and CMV-seronegative. For the CDR3, the DNA is TGCGCCAGCAGCCTTGTTGCAACTAATGAAAAACTGTTTTTT. As protein: CASSLVATNEKLFF.